The 13 T cell receptor beta chains below all came from one sample that was sequenced in a study of molecular identifiers for immune sequencing clone quantification. TCRdb processed the PCR reads anew with MiXCR; each CDR3 protein has one entry. The table lists fewer than 350,000 distinct CDR3 sequences, over 20% of them singletons. Input material: naive CD8+ T cells from blood, with Jurkat cell RNA spiked in. Subset given: FACS-sorted CD8+CD4-CCR7+CD45RA+ naive T cells. The source is a human donor in good health. Some libraries in this study had Jurkat cell RNA spiked in.

This clonotype was counted ten times or more. For the CDR3, the DNA is TGCGCCAGCAGCCAAGATCCACTCTCCCCTTGGCCCAGTCCAGATACGCAGTATTTT. The encoded protein is CASSQDPLSPWPSPDTQYF. The chain uses TRBV4-3 and TRBJ2-3; the D is unclear. This CDR3 comprises 19 residues. V was clipped by 0 bases and J by 4 bases, with 23 bases between them. CDR1 and CDR2 from the germline V gene are LGHNA and YSLEER.

As regards this clonotype: One end of the junction fails to match germline, which may point to a read error. The V call is TRBV5-4, the J call TRBJ2-5; no clear D. Germline values: CDR1 SGHNT, CDR2 YYREEE (reference sequence). The CDR3 has 12 residues. The CDR3 bases are TGTGTCAGCAGCTTGGGGCAAGAGACCCAGTACTTC. Translated: CVSSLGQETQYF.

This clonotype was seen many times. The chain joins TRBV4-3 to TRBJ2-3; D is possibly TRBD2 (5 bases). V was pared by 0 bases and J by 4 bases, with 11 bases between. The CDR3 runs 15 residues. Germline CDR1 is LGHNA and CDR2 is YSLEER. CDR3 sequence reads: CASSQDGGPADTQYF. CDR3 DNA sequence: TGCGCCAGCAGCCAAGATGGCGGGCCTGCAGATACGCAGTATTTT.

This clonotype turned up a few times. A much larger clone is a single base away; this may be a read error. This rearrangement joins TRBV20-1 to TRBJ2-4; D perhaps matches TRBD2 (5 bases). The CDR3 runs to 16 residues. Germline-derived CDR1 and CDR2 are DFQATT and SNEGSKA (reference sequence). The CDR3 is CSARDADSLTKNIQCF. The CDR3 DNA reads TGCAGTGCTAGAGATGCGGACTCCCTCACCAAAAACATTCAGTGCTTC.

This clonotype has a count of ten or more. This chain uses TRBV30 with TRBJ2-7; TRBD2 agrees at 7 bases. With V trimmed by 5 bases and J by 3 bases, 7 bases remained unmatched. The CDR3 extends over 13 amino acids. Germline V gene lookup returns CDR1 GTSNPN and CDR2 SVGIG (reference sequence). The CDR3 protein is CAWQLGGSYEQYF. The CDR3 nucleotides are TGTGCCTGGCAGCTTGGCGGGAGCTACGAGCAGTACTTC.

The V and J genes are TRBV20-1 and TRBJ2-3; tentatively, D is TRBD2 (6 bases). The ends were cut back, 0 bases at V and 4 bases at J, with 14 bases in the middle. The V gene's germline CDR1 is DFQATT and CDR2 SNEGSKA (reference sequence). The CDR3 is 15 residues long. CDR3 in amino acids: CSARDKGTQSDTQYF. Written as DNA, the CDR3 is TGCAGTGCTAGAGATAAGGGGACTCAGTCAGATACGCAGTATTTT.

This clonotype was found many times. The V call is TRBV4-1, the J call TRBJ1-1; D ambiguous. This CDR3 is 15 amino acids long. From germline, CDR1 is MGHRA and CDR2 YSYEKL. V dropped 4 bases and J dropped 1 base, with 13 bases sitting between them. For the CDR3, the DNA is TGCGCCAGCAGCCCAGTAGGCAGAACGAACACTGAAGCTTTCTTT. Translating gives CASSPVGRTNTEAFF.

Regarding this clonotype: A much more abundant neighbour one base away suggests this may be a read error. The chain recombines TRBV6-5 with TRBJ2-1; D tentatively fits TRBD1 or TRBD2 (5 bases each). The CDR3 is 16 residues long. Germline V gene lookup returns CDR1 MNHEY and CDR2 SVGAGI. CDR3 region: CACSHGDPSSYNEQFF. The CDR3 coding sequence is TGTGCCTGCAGCCACGGGGACCCGAGCTCCTACAATGAGCAGTTCTTC.

The chain carries TRBV12-3 or TRBV12-4 and TRBJ2-3, with 9 positions matching TRBD1. J was trimmed by 4 bases and V by 4 bases; bases with no gene match: 18. This CDR3 spans 19 amino acids. The CDR3 spells CASSSPIAPGQGGADTQYF. In DNA, the CDR3 is TGTGCCAGCAGTTCACCAATCGCCCCGGGACAGGGTGGTGCAGATACGCAGTATTTT.

This clonotype was detected a few times. This chain joins TRBV12-3 or TRBV12-4 and TRBJ1-5; 8 bases map to TRBD1. This CDR3 comprises 13 residues. V was pared by 10 bases and J by 5 bases, with 7 bases of the junction left unmatched. In DNA form, the CDR3 reads TGTGCCAACGGACAGGGTGGCGATCAGCCCCAGCATTTT. This sequence encodes CANGQGGDQPQHF.

This clonotype has ten or more counts. The V and J genes are TRBV6-5 and TRBJ2-2, with TRBD2 matching over 9 bases. This CDR3 contains 17 residues. The germline V gene encodes CDR1 MNHEY and CDR2 SVGAGI. V trimming: 0 bases; J trimming: 2 bases; junction bases outside the gene matches: 4. The CDR3 DNA reads TGTGCCAGCAGTTACTCCCTAGCGGGGTTAAACACCGGGGAGCTGTTTTTT. This sequence encodes CASSYSLAGLNTGELFF.

This clonotype was counted only a few times. At one boundary the junction diverges from the germline segment, which might be a read error. The gene calls are TRBV4-3 and TRBJ2-2; unclear D gene. The CDR3 extends over 13 amino acids. Germline CDR1 is LGHNA and CDR2 is YSLEER. The CDR3 DNA reads TGCGCCAGCGGCCAAGTTAACACCGGGGAGCTGTTTTTT. Translated: CASGQVNTGELFF.

On this clonotype: A much larger clone lies one base from this, so it may be a read error. This sequence joins TRBV30 and TRBJ2-7; possible D gene TRBD1, 5 bases. Germline CDR1 reads GTSNPN; CDR2 reads SVGIG (reference sequence). This CDR3 comprises 16 residues. DNA for the CDR3: TGTGCCTTCCTTAACGAAGGGGCTCCCGGCTCCTACGAGCGGTACTTC. This codes for CAFLNEGAPGSYERYF.